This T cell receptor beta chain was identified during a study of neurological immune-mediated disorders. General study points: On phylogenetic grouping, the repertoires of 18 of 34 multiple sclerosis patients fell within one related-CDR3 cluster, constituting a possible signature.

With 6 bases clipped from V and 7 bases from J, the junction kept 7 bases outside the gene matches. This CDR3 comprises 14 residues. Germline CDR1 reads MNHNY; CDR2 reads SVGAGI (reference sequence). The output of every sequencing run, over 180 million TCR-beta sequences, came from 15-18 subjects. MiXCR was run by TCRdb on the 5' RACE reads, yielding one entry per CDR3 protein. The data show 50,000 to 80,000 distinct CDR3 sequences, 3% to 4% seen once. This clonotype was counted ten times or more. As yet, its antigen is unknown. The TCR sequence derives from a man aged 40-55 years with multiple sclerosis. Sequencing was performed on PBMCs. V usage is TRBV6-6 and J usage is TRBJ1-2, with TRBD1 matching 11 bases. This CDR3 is CASSPPGQGGGYTF. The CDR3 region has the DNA TGTGCCAGCAGCCCACCGGGACAGGGGGGTGGCTACACCTTC.